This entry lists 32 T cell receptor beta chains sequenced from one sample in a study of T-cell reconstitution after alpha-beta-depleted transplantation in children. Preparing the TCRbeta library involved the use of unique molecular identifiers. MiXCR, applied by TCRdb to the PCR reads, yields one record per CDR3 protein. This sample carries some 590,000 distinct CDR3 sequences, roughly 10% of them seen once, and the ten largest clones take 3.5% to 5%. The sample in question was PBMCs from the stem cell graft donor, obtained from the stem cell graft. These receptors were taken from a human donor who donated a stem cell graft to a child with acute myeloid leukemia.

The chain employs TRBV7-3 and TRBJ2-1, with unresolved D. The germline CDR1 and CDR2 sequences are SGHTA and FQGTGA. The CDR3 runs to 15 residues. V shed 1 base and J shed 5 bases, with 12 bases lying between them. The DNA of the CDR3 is TGTGCCAGCAGCTTAAGGTTTGGCGCAAACAATGAGCAGTTCTTC. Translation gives CASSLRFGANNEQFF.

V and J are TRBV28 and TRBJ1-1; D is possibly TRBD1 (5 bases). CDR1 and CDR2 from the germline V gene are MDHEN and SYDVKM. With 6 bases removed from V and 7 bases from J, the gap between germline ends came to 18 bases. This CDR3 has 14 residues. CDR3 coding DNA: TGTGCCAGCAGCCGCCCGGGAGGGGCTGGTGAAGCTTTCTTT. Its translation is CASSRPGGAGEAFF.

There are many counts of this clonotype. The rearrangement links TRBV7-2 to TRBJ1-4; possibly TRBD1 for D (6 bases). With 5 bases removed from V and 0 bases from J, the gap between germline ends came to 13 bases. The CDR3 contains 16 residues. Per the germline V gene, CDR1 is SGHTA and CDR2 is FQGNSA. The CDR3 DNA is TGTGCCAGCAGCCGGGGGACATCTCCAACTAATGAAAAACTGTTTTTT. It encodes CASSRGTSPTNEKLFF.

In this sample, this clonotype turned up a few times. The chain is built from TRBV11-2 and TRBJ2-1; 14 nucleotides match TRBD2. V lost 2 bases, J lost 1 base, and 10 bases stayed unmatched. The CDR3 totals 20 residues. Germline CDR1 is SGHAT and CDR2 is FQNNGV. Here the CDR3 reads CASSLRTGTSGSTSYNEQFF. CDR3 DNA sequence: TGTGCCAGCAGCTTAAGGACCGGGACTAGCGGGAGTACTTCCTACAATGAGCAGTTCTTC.

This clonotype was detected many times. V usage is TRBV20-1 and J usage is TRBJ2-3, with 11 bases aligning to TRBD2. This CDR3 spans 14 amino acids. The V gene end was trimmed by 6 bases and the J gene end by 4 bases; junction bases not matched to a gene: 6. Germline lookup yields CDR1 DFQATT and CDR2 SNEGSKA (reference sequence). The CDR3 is CSAPTSGIADTQYF. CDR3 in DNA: TGCAGTGCCCCGACTAGCGGGATTGCAGATACGCAGTATTTT.

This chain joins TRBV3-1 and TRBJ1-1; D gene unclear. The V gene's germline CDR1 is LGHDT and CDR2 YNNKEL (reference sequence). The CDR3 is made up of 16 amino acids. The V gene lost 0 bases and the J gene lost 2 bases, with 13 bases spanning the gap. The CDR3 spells CASSQDRGGPNTEAFF. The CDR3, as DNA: TGTGCCAGCAGCCAAGATCGAGGCGGCCCTAACACTGAAGCTTTCTTT.

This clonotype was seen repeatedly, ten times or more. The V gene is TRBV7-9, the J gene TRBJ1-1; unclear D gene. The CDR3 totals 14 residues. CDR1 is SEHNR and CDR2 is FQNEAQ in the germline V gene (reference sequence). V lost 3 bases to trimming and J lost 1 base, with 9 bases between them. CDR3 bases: TGTGCCAGCAGCTTCGGAGTGGCGAACACTGAAGCTTTCTTT. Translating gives CASSFGVANTEAFF.

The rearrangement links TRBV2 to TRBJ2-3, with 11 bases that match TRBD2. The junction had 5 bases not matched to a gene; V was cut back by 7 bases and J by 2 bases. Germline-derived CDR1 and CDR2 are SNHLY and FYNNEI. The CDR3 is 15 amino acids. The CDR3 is CASNIAGGNTDTQYF. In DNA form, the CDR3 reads TGTGCCAGCAACATAGCGGGAGGGAACACAGATACGCAGTATTTT.

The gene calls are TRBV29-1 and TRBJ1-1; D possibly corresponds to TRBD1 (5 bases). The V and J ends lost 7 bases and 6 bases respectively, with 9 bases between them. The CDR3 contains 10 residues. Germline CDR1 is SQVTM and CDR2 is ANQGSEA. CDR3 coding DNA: TGCAGCGGGGGGGAGGCTGAAGCTTTCTTT. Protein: CSGGEAEAFF.

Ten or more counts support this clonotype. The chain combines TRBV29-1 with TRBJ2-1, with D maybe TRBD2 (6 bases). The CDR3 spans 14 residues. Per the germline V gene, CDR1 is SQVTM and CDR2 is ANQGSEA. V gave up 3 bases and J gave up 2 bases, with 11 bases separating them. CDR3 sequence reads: CSVDVSGPYNEQFF. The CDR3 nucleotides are TGCAGCGTTGATGTTAGCGGACCCTACAATGAGCAGTTCTTC.

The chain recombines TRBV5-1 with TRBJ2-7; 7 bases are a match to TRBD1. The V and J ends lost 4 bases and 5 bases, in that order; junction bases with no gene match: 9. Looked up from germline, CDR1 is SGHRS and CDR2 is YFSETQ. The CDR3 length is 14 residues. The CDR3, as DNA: TGCGCCAGCAGCCTAGGACAGGCGGTCGACGAGCAGTACTTC. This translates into CASSLGQAVDEQYF. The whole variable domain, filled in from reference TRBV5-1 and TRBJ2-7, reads KAGVTQTPRYLIKTRGQQVTLSCSPISGHRSVSWYQQTPGQGLQFLFEYFSETQRNKGNFPGRFSGRQFSNSRSEMNVSTLELGDSALYLCASSLGQAVDEQYFGPGTRLTVT.

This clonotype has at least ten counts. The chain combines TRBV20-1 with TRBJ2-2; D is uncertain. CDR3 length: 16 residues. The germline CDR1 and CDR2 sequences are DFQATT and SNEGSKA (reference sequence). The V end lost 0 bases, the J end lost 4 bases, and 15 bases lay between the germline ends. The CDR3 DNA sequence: TGCAGTGCTAGAGATGGTCGAGCTAGGGTCACCGGGGAGCTGTTTTTT. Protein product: CSARDGRARVTGELFF.

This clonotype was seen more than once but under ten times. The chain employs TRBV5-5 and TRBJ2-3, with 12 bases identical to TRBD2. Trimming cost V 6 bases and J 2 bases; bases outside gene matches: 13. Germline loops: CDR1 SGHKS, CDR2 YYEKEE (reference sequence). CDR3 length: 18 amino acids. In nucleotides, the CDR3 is TGTGCCAGCAACTCTGAGCTTACTAGCGGGAGGAACACAGATACGCAGTATTTT. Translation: CASNSELTSGRNTDTQYF. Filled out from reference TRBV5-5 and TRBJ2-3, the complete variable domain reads DAGVTQSPTHLIKTRGQQVTLRCSPISGHKSVSWYQQVLGQGPQFIFQYYEKEERGRGNFPDRFSARQFPNYSSELNVNALLLGDSALYLCASNSELTSGRNTDTQYFGPGTRLTVL.

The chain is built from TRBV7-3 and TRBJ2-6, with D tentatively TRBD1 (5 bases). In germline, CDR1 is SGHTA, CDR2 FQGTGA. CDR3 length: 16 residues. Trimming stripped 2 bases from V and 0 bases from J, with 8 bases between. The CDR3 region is CASSLDRISGANVLTF. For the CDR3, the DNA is TGTGCCAGCAGCTTAGACAGAATCTCTGGGGCCAACGTCCTGACTTTC.

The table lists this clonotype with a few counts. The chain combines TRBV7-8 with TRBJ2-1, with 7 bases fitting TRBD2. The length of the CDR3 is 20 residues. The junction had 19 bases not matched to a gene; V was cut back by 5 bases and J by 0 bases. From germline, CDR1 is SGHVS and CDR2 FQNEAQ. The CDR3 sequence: CASSARRDYKTFSSYNEQFF. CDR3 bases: TGTGCCAGCAGCGCCCGAAGGGACTACAAAACATTTAGCTCCTACAATGAGCAGTTCTTC.

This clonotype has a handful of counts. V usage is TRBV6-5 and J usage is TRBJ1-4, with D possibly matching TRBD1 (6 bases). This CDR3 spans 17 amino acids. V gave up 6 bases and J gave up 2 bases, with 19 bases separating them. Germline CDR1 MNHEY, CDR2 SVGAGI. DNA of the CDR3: TGTGCCAGCAGCAAGACGGGACATGAGGTTACTAATGAAAAACTGTTTTTT. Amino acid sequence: CASSKTGHEVTNEKLFF.

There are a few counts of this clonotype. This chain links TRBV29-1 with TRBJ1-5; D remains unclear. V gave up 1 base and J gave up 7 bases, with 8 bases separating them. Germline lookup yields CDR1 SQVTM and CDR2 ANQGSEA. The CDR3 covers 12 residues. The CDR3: CSVEGGPQPQHF. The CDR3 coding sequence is TGCAGCGTTGAAGGAGGTCCCCAGCCCCAGCATTTT.

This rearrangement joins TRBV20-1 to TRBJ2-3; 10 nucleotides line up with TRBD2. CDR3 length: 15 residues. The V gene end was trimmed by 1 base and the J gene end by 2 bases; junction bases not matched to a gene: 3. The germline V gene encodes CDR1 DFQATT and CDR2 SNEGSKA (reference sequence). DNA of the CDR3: TGCAGTGCTAGAGCGACTAGCGGGCACACAGATACGCAGTATTTT. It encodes CSARATSGHTDTQYF.

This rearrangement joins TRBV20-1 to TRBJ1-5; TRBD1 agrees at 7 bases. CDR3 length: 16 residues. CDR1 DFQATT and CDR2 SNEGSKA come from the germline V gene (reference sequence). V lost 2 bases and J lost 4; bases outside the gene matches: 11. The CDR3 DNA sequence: TGCAGTGCTAGATCCCCGGGGGGACAGCCAAATCAGCCCCAGCATTTT. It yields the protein CSARSPGGQPNQPQHF.

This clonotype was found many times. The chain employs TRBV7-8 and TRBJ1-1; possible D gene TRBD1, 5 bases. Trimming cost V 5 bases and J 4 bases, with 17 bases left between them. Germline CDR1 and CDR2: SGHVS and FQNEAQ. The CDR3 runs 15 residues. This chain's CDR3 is CASSPPRAGSTEAFF. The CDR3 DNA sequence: TGTGCCAGCAGCCCTCCACGGGCAGGGAGCACTGAAGCTTTCTTT.

The CDR3 region has the DNA TGTGCCAGCAGGTTTGGGGGCCAGAGAGCAGATACGCAGTATTTT. It specifies CASRFGGQRADTQYF. The chain employs TRBV7-2 and TRBJ2-3; possibly TRBD1 for D (6 bases). The germline CDR1 and CDR2 sequences are SGHTA and FQGNSA. The CDR3 runs to 15 residues. V was cut by 6 bases and J by 4 bases, with 17 bases left in between. Combining the CDR3 with reference TRBV7-2 and TRBJ2-3 gives the whole variable domain GAGVSQSPSNKVTEKGKDVELRCDPISGHTALYWYRQSLGQGLEFLIYFQGNSAPDKSGLPSDRFSAERTGGSVSTLTIQRTQQEDSAVYLCASRFGGQRADTQYFGPGTRLTVL.

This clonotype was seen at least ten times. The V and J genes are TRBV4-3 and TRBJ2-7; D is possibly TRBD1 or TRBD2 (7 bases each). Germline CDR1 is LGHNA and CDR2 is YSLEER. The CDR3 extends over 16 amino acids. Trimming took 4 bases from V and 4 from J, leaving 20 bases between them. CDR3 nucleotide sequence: TGCGCCAGCAGCCCTACCAGGGGGGGGGTAATTTACGAGCAGTACTTC. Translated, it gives CASSPTRGGVIYEQYF.

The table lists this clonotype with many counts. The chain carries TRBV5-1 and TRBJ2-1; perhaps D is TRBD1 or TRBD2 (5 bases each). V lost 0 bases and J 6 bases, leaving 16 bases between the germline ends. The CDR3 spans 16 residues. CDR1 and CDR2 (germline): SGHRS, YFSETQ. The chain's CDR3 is CASSLATGGVFNEQFF. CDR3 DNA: TGCGCCAGCAGCTTGGCAACAGGAGGTGTCTTCAATGAGCAGTTCTTC.

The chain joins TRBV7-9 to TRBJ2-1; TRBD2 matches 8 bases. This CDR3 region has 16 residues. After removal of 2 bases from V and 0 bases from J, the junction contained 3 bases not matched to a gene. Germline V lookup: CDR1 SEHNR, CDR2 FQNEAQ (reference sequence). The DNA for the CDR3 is TGTGCCAGCAGCTTAAAGCGGGAGACCTCCTACAATGAGCAGTTCTTC. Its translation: CASSLKRETSYNEQFF.

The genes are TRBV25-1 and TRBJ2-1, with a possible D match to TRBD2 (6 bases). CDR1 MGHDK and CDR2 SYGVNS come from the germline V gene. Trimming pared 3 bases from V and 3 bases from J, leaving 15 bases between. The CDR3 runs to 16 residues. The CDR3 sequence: CASSDAGGNIYNEQFF. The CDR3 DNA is TGTGCCAGCAGTGACGCAGGCGGGAATATCTACAATGAGCAGTTCTTC.

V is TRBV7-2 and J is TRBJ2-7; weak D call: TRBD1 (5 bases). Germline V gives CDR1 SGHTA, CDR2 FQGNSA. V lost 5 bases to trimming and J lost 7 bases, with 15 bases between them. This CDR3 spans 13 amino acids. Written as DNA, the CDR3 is TGTGCCAGCAGCCAATCTACAAGACAGGAGCAGTACTTC. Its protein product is CASSQSTRQEQYF.

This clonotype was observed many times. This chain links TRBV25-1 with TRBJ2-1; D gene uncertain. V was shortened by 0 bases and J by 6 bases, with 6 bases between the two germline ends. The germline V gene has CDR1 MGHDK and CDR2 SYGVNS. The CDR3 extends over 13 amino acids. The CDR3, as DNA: TGTGCCAGCAGTGAATATACCGGCAATGAGCAGTTCTTC. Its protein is CASSEYTGNEQFF.

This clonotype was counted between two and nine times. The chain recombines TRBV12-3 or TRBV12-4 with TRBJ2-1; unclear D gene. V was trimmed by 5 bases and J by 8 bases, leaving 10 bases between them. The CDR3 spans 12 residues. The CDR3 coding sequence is TGTGCCAGCAGTCCTCGATATTATGAGCAGTTCTTC. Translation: CASSPRYYEQFF.

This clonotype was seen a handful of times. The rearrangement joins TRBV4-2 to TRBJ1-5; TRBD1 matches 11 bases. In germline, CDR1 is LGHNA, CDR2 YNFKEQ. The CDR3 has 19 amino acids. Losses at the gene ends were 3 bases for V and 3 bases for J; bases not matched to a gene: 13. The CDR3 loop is CASSHFGQGAKTINQPQHF. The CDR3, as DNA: TGTGCCAGCAGCCACTTTGGACAGGGGGCGAAGACCATCAATCAGCCCCAGCATTTT.

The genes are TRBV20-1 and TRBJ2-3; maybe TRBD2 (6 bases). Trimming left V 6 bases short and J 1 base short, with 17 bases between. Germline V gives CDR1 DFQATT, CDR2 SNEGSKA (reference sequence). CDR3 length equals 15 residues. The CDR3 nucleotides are TGCAGTGCCGTACACCTACTAGCCGGCACAGATACGCAGTATTTT. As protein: CSAVHLLAGTDTQYF.

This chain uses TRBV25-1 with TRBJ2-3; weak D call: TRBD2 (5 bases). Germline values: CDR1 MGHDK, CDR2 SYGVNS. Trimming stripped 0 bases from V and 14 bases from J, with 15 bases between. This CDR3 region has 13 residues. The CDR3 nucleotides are TGTGCCAGCAGTGAATACGGACTCGCGATACGGTATTTT. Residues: CASSEYGLAIRYF.

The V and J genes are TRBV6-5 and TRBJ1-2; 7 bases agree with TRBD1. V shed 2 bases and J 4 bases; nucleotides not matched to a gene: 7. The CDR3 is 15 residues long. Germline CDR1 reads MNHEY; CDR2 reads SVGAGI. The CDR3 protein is CASSYPTDRFYGYTF. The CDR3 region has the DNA TGTGCCAGCAGTTACCCGACGGACAGGTTCTATGGCTACACCTTC.